This T cell receptor beta chain was retrieved from a study of CD8+ T cells in alopecia areata (dated by TCRdb to between 2017 and 2018). Notes on the research overall: The study used high-throughput TCRbeta sequencing to examine T cell clonal expansion in alopecia areata, in both the C3H/HeJ mouse model and human patients. Scalp tissue and sorted CD4+ and CD8+ peripheral blood T cells from patchy and totalis/universalis alopecia areata patients and from healthy controls were covered by human TCRbeta sequencing. Scalp clonality was compared across normal scalp (n=4), patchy alopecia areata scalp (n=8), and alopecia totalis/universalis scalp (n=8). RNA came from the PAXgene miRNA kit for fixed scalp, the miRNeasy kit for PBMCs, and the RNeasy kit for mouse skin. Amplification of TCRbeta CDR3 regions was done by immunoSEQ multiplex PCR using 35 Vbeta forward primers and 13 Jbeta reverse primers.

The CDR3, from cysteine to phenylalanine, totals 14 residues. Solely the CDR3 DNA is kept, with 42 bases framed from the first base. V loses 6 bases of germline sequence and J loses 3 bases, and the interval between the two ends is 16 bases. CDR1 SGDLS and CDR2 YYNGEE are derived from the germline V gene. With respect to this clone: The antigen this receptor binds is unknown. There are no base qualities to consult, and no much larger clone falls within one base.

Library construction relied on the immunoSEQ multiplex PCR assay. RNA was extracted from all samples and reverse transcribed into cDNA as template for TCR sequencing. First-strand cDNA was synthesized using SuperScript III with a 2:1 mix of oligo-dT and random hexamers. Amplification bias was assessed with a synthetic immune receptor repertoire, and residual bias was removed computationally. Under the source paper's analysis protocol: Raw reads were preprocessed to remove errors, and CDR3 was defined by IMGT conventions from the conserved cysteine to phenylalanine. Clonality was calculated as 1 minus Shannon entropy normalized by log2 of the number of productive unique TCRs. CD4 or CD8 identity of scalp clones was inferred by cross-referencing scalp TCRbeta sequences with sorted blood CD4 and CD8 repertoires. In TCRdb, the immuneACCESS table is reduced to in-frame sequences with V and J assigned. These tables do not hold every clone; where another copy was compared, an unresolved V gene accounts for under half, and the others remain unexplained. That table furnishes V, J and clone size, whereas the DNA furnished D and trimming. For this sample the table gives approximately 120,000 clones, of which around 50% were detected only once. The ten biggest clones cover about 11% of the sample.

What the work shows at the level of the full study, not this receptor alone: Higher clonality and more expanded CD8+ clones were observed in lesional scalp than in normal scalp, particularly in alopecia totalis/universalis, a finding suggestive of antigenic drive. Unlike mouse skin, which is dominated by gammadelta T cells, normal human skin has resident alphabeta T cells that are also sequenced, and this complicates analysis of the scalp TCR repertoire. Shared TCR sequences between patients were less evident than in mice, which may be partly attributable to HLA diversity in the patient population.

Lesional scalp punch biopsies and peripheral blood were collected from alopecia areata patients. PBMCs were separated by density centrifugation and stained for CD3, CD4 and CD8, after which CD4+ and CD8+ T cells were sorted on a FACSAria. Untreated alopecia areata patients were recruited as part of a multicenter biomarker study. For five or six biomarker-study patients, blood CD8+ T cells were further sorted into NKG2D-low and NKG2D-high fractions. The clonotype comes from a human donor with alopecia areata. The sequencing input was NKG2D-low CD8+ T cells sorted from blood. Taken with the paper, the label for cell subset or site translates to: sorted CD8+ NKG2D-low blood T cells. The chain was built from TRBV9 and TRBJ2-7; TRBD2 might be the D gene, on 6 matching bases. The CDR3 protein: CASTPDGRGYEQYF. At the DNA level, the sequence is TGTGCCAGCACCCCAGACGGGAGAGGCTACGAGCAGTACTTC. The CDR3, completed at both ends by the reference TRBV9 and TRBJ2-7 genes, gives the full variable domain DSGVTQTPKHLITATGQRVTLRCSPRSGDLSVYWYQQSLDQGLQFLIQYYNGEERAKGNILERFSAQQFPDLHSELNLSSLELGDSALYFCASTPDGRGYEQYFGPGTRLTVT.